Presented here are 14 T cell receptor beta chains from one specimen sequenced in a study of T cells after yellow fever vaccination. TCRdb ran MiXCR on the 5' RACE reads and lists one entry per CDR3 protein. Of about 350,000 distinct CDR3 sequences listed, roughly an eighth are singletons. Sequencing was performed on CD4+ T cells sorted from PBMCs, taken 15 days after the yellow fever booster vaccination. The receptors originated from a young man who received the YFV17D yellow fever vaccine.

J is TRBJ2-3 and V is TRBV9; 7 nucleotides agree with TRBD2. From germline, CDR1 is SGDLS and CDR2 YYNGEE. The junction had 8 bases not matched to a gene; V was cut back by 3 bases and J by 10 bases. This CDR3 region has 13 residues. This CDR3 is CASSEATGGSQYF. Here the CDR3 DNA reads TGTGCCAGCAGCGAGGCCACCGGGGGGTCGCAGTATTTT.

This clonotype occurred a few times. The rearrangement joins TRBV7-2 to TRBJ2-1, with D possibly matching TRBD1 (6 bases). The V gene's germline CDR1 is SGHTA and CDR2 FQGNSA. Trimming shortened V by 5 bases and J by 14 bases, and 25 bases separated the two germline ends. This CDR3 has 15 amino acids. The CDR3 DNA sequence: TGTGCCAGCAGCCTACCGGGAAACCAGGGCAGGGGTGAGTTCTTC. It translates to CASSLPGNQGRGEFF.

Only a few counts were recorded for this clonotype. The gene calls are TRBV7-2 and TRBJ1-1; maybe TRBD1 (6 bases). The CDR3 spans 14 residues. Trimming took off 4 bases at V and 4 bases at J, with 13 bases between the two ends. Germline assignment: CDR1 SGHTA and CDR2 FQGNSA. The CDR3 DNA sequence: TGTGCCAGCAGCTCAGTCCGGGGGGCCACTGAAGCTTTCTTT. This gives the protein CASSSVRGATEAFF.

This clonotype turned up a few times. The CDR3 DNA is TGTGCCAGCAGTTCGTCCCGGGACAGGGATTATAGCAATCAGCCCCAGCATTTT. Translating it yields CASSSSRDRDYSNQPQHF. V is TRBV12-3 or TRBV12-4 and J is TRBJ1-5, with 9 bases fitting TRBD1. V lost 4 bases and J lost 0; bases outside the gene matches: 10. The CDR3 covers 18 residues.

A few counts support this clonotype. The rearrangement links TRBV7-3 to TRBJ2-3; 7 nucleotides align to TRBD2. The CDR3 is 11 residues long. Germline V gene sequence: CDR1 SGHTA, CDR2 FQGTGA. V shed 5 bases, J shed 8 bases, and the junction held 1 base outside the gene matches. In DNA, the CDR3 is TGTGCCAGCAGCCGCGGGGGTACGCAGTATTTT. Its translation is CASSRGGTQYF.

The chain is built from TRBV2 and TRBJ1-2; 10 positions agree with TRBD1. CDR1 is SNHLY and CDR2 is FYNNEI in the germline V gene. This CDR3 has 15 amino acids. Trimming cost V 1 base and J 6 bases; bases outside gene matches: 5. As DNA, the CDR3 is TGTGCCAGCAGTGAAGAGGGACAGGGGACCAATGGCTACACCTTC. Residues: CASSEEGQGTNGYTF.

The chain is built from TRBV5-1 and TRBJ2-3; no firm D call. V was shortened by 0 bases and J by 2 bases, with 10 bases between the two germline ends. The CDR3 consists of 15 residues. Germline CDR1 reads SGHRS; CDR2 reads YFSETQ. CDR3 protein: CASSLAAKDTDTQYF. The CDR3, as DNA: TGCGCCAGCAGCTTGGCAGCGAAAGACACAGATACGCAGTATTTT.

The chain couples TRBV27 to TRBJ1-5, with a weak D call TRBD1 (5 bases). CDR1 MNHEY and CDR2 SMNVEV come from the germline V gene (reference sequence). The ends were cut back, 6 bases at V and 0 bases at J, with 15 bases in the middle. This CDR3 has 16 amino acids. The CDR3 here is CASRGLGLHSNQPQHF. The DNA for the CDR3 is TGTGCCAGCAGGGGGTTGGGGCTACATAGCAATCAGCCCCAGCATTTT.

The chain recombines TRBV4-3 with TRBJ1-1; D is undetermined. Germline CDR1 and CDR2: LGHNA and YSLEER. Trimming removed 0 bases from V and 4 bases from J, with 12 bases in between. This CDR3 contains 15 residues. The CDR3 coding sequence is TGCGCCAGCAGCCAAGACGCACATTCGGGCACTGAAGCTTTCTTT. It is translated as CASSQDAHSGTEAFF.

This clonotype was observed many times. V and J are TRBV20-1 and TRBJ2-1, with TRBD2 identical over 9 bases. With 6 bases clipped from V and 6 bases from J, the junction kept 6 bases outside the gene matches. The CDR3 is 13 residues long. Germline lookup yields CDR1 DFQATT and CDR2 SNEGSKA (reference sequence). The CDR3 region is CSAAGTSLNEQFF. The CDR3 nucleotides are TGCAGTGCAGCCGGGACTAGCCTCAATGAGCAGTTCTTC.

This clonotype was counted a few times. The V and J genes are TRBV11-2 and TRBJ2-5; tentatively, D is TRBD1 or TRBD2 (5 bases each). V lost 3 bases to trimming and J lost 5 bases, with 10 bases between them. This CDR3 is built from 13 residues. The V gene's germline CDR1 is SGHAT and CDR2 FQNNGV. Here the CDR3 DNA reads TGTGCCAGCAGCTTCGGGACCTCCGAGACCCAGTACTTC. Encoded protein: CASSFGTSETQYF. Complete variable domain (other parts from reference TRBV11-2 and TRBJ2-5): EAGVAQSPRYKIIEKRQSVAFWCNPISGHATLYWYQQILGQGPKLLIQFQNNGVVDDSQLPKDRFSAERLKGVDSTLKIQPAKLEDSAVYLCASSFGTSETQYFGPGTRLLVL.

On this clonotype: One junction end does not reproduce the germline sequence, and a read error may be involved. This chain connects TRBV4-3 to TRBJ1-3; D remains unclear. CDR1 and CDR2 from the germline V gene are LGHNA and YSLEER. The CDR3 totals 15 residues. CDR3 bases: TGCGCCAGCAGCCAAGAAGGGTCCTCTGGAAACACCTTATATTTT. Its protein product is CASSQEGSSGNTLYF.

The genes are TRBV5-1 and TRBJ2-4; D is unclear. CDR3 length: 15 amino acids. The germline V gene encodes CDR1 SGHRS and CDR2 YFSETQ. Trimming left V 4 bases short and J 6 bases short, with 17 bases between. CDR3 DNA sequence: TGCGCCAGCAGCCCTGGGATTGGTCTCCCAAACATTCAGTACTTC. Amino acid sequence: CASSPGIGLPNIQYF.

This chain joins TRBV12-3 or TRBV12-4 and TRBJ1-6; 8 bases line up with TRBD1. This CDR3 has 13 amino acids. V shed 6 bases, J shed 10 bases, and the junction held 5 bases outside the gene matches. CDR3: CASSWTGNSPLHF. CDR3 DNA sequence: TGTGCCAGCAGCTGGACAGGGAACTCACCCCTCCACTTT.